Listed below are T cell receptor beta chains from one sample, sequenced in a study of shared clonotypes between healthy human individuals. This table comes from immunoSEQ multiplex PCR, and its TCRdb copy is limited to in-frame clones, with some not included. The repertoire has under 850,000 clones, approximately 72% of them found once; the top ten carry approximately 2%. What was sequenced was memory CD4+ T cells sorted from blood. These TCRs come from a woman between 25 and 40 years old in good health. CDR3s include the opening cysteine and the closing phenylalanine or tryptophan. D genes are given only for firm matches. Some rows mark clone size as missing; the rest say once, few, many or name a class of expanded clone.

clone size	V gene	J gene	D gene	CDR3 length	CDR3 DNA	CDR3 protein
.	TRBV2	TRBJ2-2	TRBD2	15	TGTGCCTCGCGGGGACGGCCGGGGGGAACCGGGGAGCTGTTTTTT	CASRGRPGGTGELFF
.	TRBV19	TRBJ1-5	.	13	TGTGCCAGTACCATACAGGGCCATCAGCCCCAGCATTTT	CASTIQGHQPQHF
.	TRBV7-6	TRBJ2-5	.	14	TGTGCCAGCAGCTTAGGCGGTAGGCAAGAGACCCAGTACTTC	CASSLGGRQETQYF
many	TRBV5-6	TRBJ2-7	TRBD2	13	TGTGCCAGCAGCTTCGGGAGGCAGAGCGAGCAGTACTTC	CASSFGRQSEQYF
.	TRBV29-1	TRBJ1-2	TRBD1	14	TGCAGCGTCTACGACAGGGGGTGGAACTATGGCTACACCTTC	CSVYDRGWNYGYTF
.	TRBV7-2	TRBJ2-7	.	12	TGTGCCAGCCAGGGGAGCTCCTACGAGCAGTACTTC	CASQGSSYEQYF
few	TRBV2	TRBJ2-3	.	16	TGTGCCAGCAGTGAGCGGCGCGGGATCGGGACAGATACGCAGTATTTT	CASSERRGIGTDTQYF
few	TRBV5-4	TRBJ2-5	.	15	TGTGCCAGCAGCTTGGGGCAGGGGCCCGGGGAGACCCAGTACTTC	CASSLGQGPGETQYF
.	TRBV7-2	TRBJ1-1	.	16	TGTGCCAGCAGCTTAAGAATTGGCCAGGTGAACACTGAAGCTTTCTTT	CASSLRIGQVNTEAFF
.	TRBV2	TRBJ1-1	TRBD1	13	TGTGCCAGCAGAGCGGACAGGGGATCTGAAGCTTTCTTT	CASRADRGSEAFF
.	TRBV6-5	TRBJ2-7	.	13	TGTGCCAGCAGTTACGGCCTCTTTGGCGAGCAGTACTTC	CASSYGLFGEQYF
.	TRBV6-6	TRBJ2-3	TRBD2	16	TGTGCCAGCAGTTGGTCCCCCGGCCGGGGGGGTGATACGCAGTATTTT	CASSWSPGRGGDTQYF
.	TRBV7-9	TRBJ1-2	.	14	TGTGCCAGCAGCTTACATCCTGGGACATTTGGCTACACCTTC	CASSLHPGTFGYTF
.	TRBV28	TRBJ1-5	.	15	TGTGCCAGCAGTTTGTCAGGGGCTTTTAATCAGCCCCAGCATTTT	CASSLSGAFNQPQHF
.	TRBV19	TRBJ2-2	.	13	TGTGCCAGTAGGACGACGGGCACCGGGGAGCTGTTTTTT	CASRTTGTGELFF
.	TRBV6-5	TRBJ2-6	TRBD1	15	TGTGCCAGCAGTTGGACAGGGCCTGGGGCCAACGTCCTGACTTTC	CASSWTGPGANVLTF
.	TRBV15	TRBJ2-1	.	12	TGTGCCACCAGCAGGCAGGGTGATGAGCAGTTCTTC	CATSRQGDEQFF